The clone carrying this T cell receptor (beta chain) was observed a few times. Its target is unknown. V dropped 10 bases and J dropped 6; count of bases not matched to a gene: 6. Per germline, CDR1 KGHDR and CDR2 SFDVKD. This CDR3 region has 12 residues. Individual cDNA molecules received unique molecular identifiers during library preparation. In TCRdb, the 5' RACE reads were re-called with MiXCR into one record per CDR3 protein. The data contain 34,000 or so distinct CDR3 sequences, about 10% of them singletons. This entry belongs to a study of early T cells in non-severe SARS-CoV-2 infection. Study overall: The authors sequenced bulk RNA from unsorted whole blood, leaving chains unpaired. Study-wide findings and caveats: VDJdb matching favored anti-spike CD8 responses, missing private and CD4 specificities.

This TCR came from an adult who was a healthcare worker with PCR-confirmed SARS-CoV-2 infection or an uninfected control (not recorded which). What was sequenced was whole blood. This chain joins TRBV24-1 and TRBJ2-3; TRBD2 matches at 7 bases. The CDR3 protein is CATRGSGDTQYF. CDR3 bases: TGTGCCACGCGGGGGTCTGGGGATACGCAGTATTTT.